Following are 17 T cell receptor beta chains from one sample sequenced in a study of early T cells in non-severe SARS-CoV-2 infection. Via MiXCR, TCRdb re-called the 5' RACE reads, giving one row per CDR3 protein. The table includes about 48,000 distinct CDR3 sequences, around 13% detected once. Specimen: whole blood. All receptors come from an adult who was a healthcare worker with PCR-confirmed SARS-CoV-2 infection or an uninfected control (not recorded which).

The chain carries TRBV12-3 or TRBV12-4 and TRBJ2-4; D tentatively reads TRBD1 or TRBD2 (6 bases each). V shed 3 bases and J shed 3 bases, with 12 bases lying between them. The CDR3 has 15 residues. The CDR3 region has the DNA TGTGCCAGCAGTTTGGGGGGCCTGGTCAAAAACATTCAGTACTTC. Translated, it gives CASSLGGLVKNIQYF.

This clonotype appeared many times. The chain combines TRBV7-2 with TRBJ1-3; 8 nucleotides agree with TRBD1. CDR1 and CDR2 from the germline V gene are SGHTA and FQGNSA. J lost 1 base, V lost 1 base, and 0 bases had no gene match. This CDR3 region has 15 residues. In DNA, the CDR3 is TGTGCCAGCAGCTTAGACAGGGGGTCTGGAAACACCATATATTTT. This translates into CASSLDRGSGNTIYF. Using reference TRBV7-2 and TRBJ1-3 for the parts outside the CDR3, the full variable domain is GAGVSQSPSNKVTEKGKDVELRCDPISGHTALYWYRQSLGQGLEFLIYFQGNSAPDKSGLPSDRFSAERTGGSVSTLTIQRTQQEDSAVYLCASSLDRGSGNTIYFGEGSWLTVV.

The chain carries TRBV28 and TRBJ2-1; maybe TRBD1 (6 bases). Trimming removed 2 bases from V and 0 bases from J, with 8 bases in between. The CDR3 extends over 15 amino acids. From germline, CDR1 is MDHEN and CDR2 SYDVKM. CDR3 sequence (DNA): TGTGCCAGCAGTTTAGGACAGTTCTCCTACAATGAGCAGTTCTTC. Its protein product is CASSLGQFSYNEQFF.

The gene calls are TRBV13 and TRBJ2-3; a weak D match, TRBD1 (5 bases). Germline V lookup: CDR1 PRHDT, CDR2 FYEKMQ (reference sequence). V shed 5 bases and J shed 2 bases, with 17 bases lying between them. This CDR3 comprises 16 residues. The chain's CDR3 is CASSHLPDRLTDTQYF. CDR3 nucleotide sequence: TGTGCCAGCAGCCACTTACCCGACAGACTCACAGATACGCAGTATTTT.

V usage is TRBV5-1 and J usage is TRBJ2-1; 7 nucleotides align to TRBD1. There are 15 residues in the CDR3. Germline-derived CDR1 and CDR2 are SGHRS and YFSETQ. The trim removed 0 bases at V and 5 bases at J, leaving 5 bases unmatched. CDR3 in DNA: TGCGCCAGCAGCTTGGAAGGGGGCGGCCACAATGAGCAGTTCTTC. It is translated as CASSLEGGGHNEQFF.

This clonotype has ten or more counts. The gene calls are TRBV5-1 and TRBJ1-1; D unresolved. V was trimmed by 8 bases and J by 4 bases, leaving 15 bases between them. CDR1 is SGHRS, CDR2 YFSETQ, per germline. This CDR3 comprises 13 residues. CDR3 DNA: TGCGCCAGTAACCGGGATTCGGGCACTGAAGCTTTCTTT. Its protein product is CASNRDSGTEAFF.

J is TRBJ1-2 and V is TRBV30; no reliable D call. The V gene's germline CDR1 is GTSNPN and CDR2 SVGIG (reference sequence). This CDR3 is 11 amino acids long. The germline V and J ends were trimmed by 4 bases and 3 bases, with 6 bases remaining between them. The CDR3 protein is CAWMSYYGYTF. The CDR3 coding sequence is TGTGCCTGGATGAGCTACTATGGCTACACCTTC.

This clonotype was picked up many times. This chain uses TRBV27 with TRBJ2-5; D not certain. The CDR3 loop spans 13 amino acids. CDR1 and CDR2 (germline): MNHEY, SMNVEV (reference sequence). Between the trimmed V and J ends, which lost 2 bases and 2 bases, there was a span of 6 bases. The CDR3 sequence is CASSLLGQETQYF. CDR3 nucleotide sequence: TGTGCCAGCAGTTTACTAGGGCAAGAGACCCAGTACTTC.

The chain has TRBV12-3 or TRBV12-4 and TRBJ2-3; 7 bases align to TRBD1. This CDR3 is built from 14 residues. The J segment lost 5 bases and the V segment lost 6 bases, leaving 8 bases of the junction unmatched. The CDR3: CASRRQGPQDTQYF. The CDR3 DNA reads as TGTGCCAGCAGACGACAGGGCCCTCAAGATACGCAGTATTTT.

The chain links TRBV28 to TRBJ2-3, with D possibly matching TRBD1 (5 bases). Trimming pared 2 bases from V and 0 bases from J, leaving 12 bases between. The CDR3 is 16 amino acids. CDR1 is MDHEN, CDR2 SYDVKM, per germline. CDR3 sequence: CASSLKSGSSTDTQYF. The CDR3 DNA reads TGTGCCAGCAGTTTAAAGTCAGGGTCTAGCACAGATACGCAGTATTTT. The full variable domain, with the rest looked up from reference TRBV28 and TRBJ2-3, is DVKVTQSSRYLVKRTGEKVFLECVQDMDHENMFWYRQDPGLGLRLIYFSYDVKMKEKGDIPEGYSVSREKKERFSLILESASTNQTSMYLCASSLKSGSSTDTQYFGPGTRLTVL.

In this sample, this clonotype turned up a few times. The rearrangement joins TRBV2 to TRBJ2-3; 9 bases align to TRBD2. The CDR3 runs 16 residues. J lost 0 bases, V lost 6 bases, and 7 bases had no gene match. Germline V gene lookup returns CDR1 SNHLY and CDR2 FYNNEI. CDR3 DNA: TGTGCCAGCAGCGTCCAGCGGGAGGCCAGCACAGATACGCAGTATTTT. It codes for CASSVQREASTDTQYF.

Ten or more counts support this clonotype. CDR3 amino acids: CSAEGRLEAFF. CDR3 bases: TGCAGTGCTGAAGGCAGGCTTGAAGCTTTCTTT. The chain links TRBV20-1 to TRBJ1-1; D is uncertain. The CDR3 is made up of 11 amino acids. Between the trimmed V and J ends, which lost 5 bases and 7 bases, there was a span of 11 bases. Looked up from germline, CDR1 is DFQATT and CDR2 is SNEGSKA (reference sequence).

The J gene is TRBJ2-3, the V gene TRBV21-1; the tabulated D call, TRBD1, remains unverified against the DNA. TRBV21-1 is assigned pseudogene status. The CDR3 sequence is 19 residues long. The CDR3 region is CASSKSSCRQGTYTDTQYF. As DNA, the CDR3 is TGTGCCAGCAGCAAATCAAGTTGTAGGCAGGGGACGTACACAGATACGCAGTATTTT.

This clonotype appeared many times. The rearrangement joins TRBV5-4 to TRBJ2-1, with TRBD1 as a possible D gene (5 bases). Germline V lookup: CDR1 SGHNT, CDR2 YYREEE (reference sequence). This CDR3 is 15 amino acids long. The V end lost 0 bases, the J end lost 5 bases, and 12 bases lay between the germline ends. The chain's CDR3 is CASSLGGPNNNEQFF. The CDR3 nucleotides read TGTGCCAGCAGCTTGGGGGGCCCGAATAACAATGAGCAGTTCTTC.

The V call is TRBV12-3 or TRBV12-4, the J call TRBJ2-3; D possibly corresponds to TRBD2 (6 bases). V lost 1 base, J lost 4 bases, and 9 bases lay in between. There are 14 residues in the CDR3. The CDR3 DNA is TGTGCCAGCAGTTTAGTCGGCGGGGCAGATACGCAGTATTTT. Translation: CASSLVGGADTQYF.

This clonotype has just a few counts. This chain joins TRBV5-1 and TRBJ2-2, with 12 positions matching TRBD2. The CDR3 spans 17 residues. The ends lost 1 base at V and 1 base at J; junction bases unmatched: 2. CDR1 and CDR2 from the germline V gene are SGHRS and YFSETQ. The CDR3 DNA reads TGCGCCAGCAGCTTGCCGACTAGCGGGGGGAACACCGGGGAGCTGTTTTTT. This codes for CASSLPTSGGNTGELFF. The variable domain in full, with the rest retrieved from reference TRBV5-1 and TRBJ2-2, is KAGVTQTPRYLIKTRGQQVTLSCSPISGHRSVSWYQQTPGQGLQFLFEYFSETQRNKGNFPGRFSGRQFSNSRSEMNVSTLELGDSALYLCASSLPTSGGNTGELFFGEGSRLTVL.

The chain recombines TRBV5-1 with TRBJ1-6, with 8 positions matching TRBD1. Looked up from germline, CDR1 is SGHRS and CDR2 is YFSETQ. The CDR3 is 17 amino acids. The V gene end was trimmed by 0 bases and the J gene end by 8 bases; junction bases not matched to a gene: 10. In DNA form, the CDR3 reads TGCGCCAGCAGCTTGGAATCGTCTGGACAGGGTCATTCACCCCTCCACTTT. Translating gives CASSLESSGQGHSPLHF. Full variable domain (outside the CDR3, taken from reference TRBV5-1 and TRBJ1-6): KAGVTQTPRYLIKTRGQQVTLSCSPISGHRSVSWYQQTPGQGLQFLFEYFSETQRNKGNFPGRFSGRQFSNSRSEMNVSTLELGDSALYLCASSLESSGQGHSPLHFGNGTRLTVT.